The rows below give T cell receptor beta chains drawn from one sample of a study of T-cell memory formation after mild COVID-19. One entry per CDR3 protein results from TCRdb running MiXCR on the 5' RACE reads. The table shows about 190,000 distinct CDR3 sequences, with approximately 20% occurring only once. The specimen sequenced was PBMCs or a T cell subset sorted from them (not recorded which). Receptor source: an adult woman who had mild COVID-19 (a few samples of this study predate the infection). Cell type and time point are not known. CDR3s include the opening cysteine and the closing phenylalanine or tryptophan. Fields, in order: J gene, V gene, CDR3 protein.

>TRBJ2-1|TRBV5-1
CASSYAGLAGGSPFF
>TRBJ2-3|TRBV24-1
CATSGFGQFGTDTQYF
>TRBJ2-1|TRBV5-1
CASSPLGANNEQFF
>TRBJ1-2|TRBV4-3
CASSQVTNYGYTF
>TRBJ2-1|TRBV7-2
CASSSGLAGINEQFF
>TRBJ2-5|TRBV20-1
CSARAPTGKETQYF
>TRBJ2-1|TRBV3-1
CASSQDLASRGAYNEQFF
>TRBJ1-2|TRBV12-3/TRBV12-4
CASSYHYGYTF
>TRBJ2-7|TRBV4-2
CASSQITSGVSYEQYF
>TRBJ1-1|TRBV12-3/TRBV12-4
CASNNYGGVTEAFF
>TRBJ1-4|TRBV10-3
CAISGTATNEKLFF
>TRBJ1-1|TRBV25-1
CASSKGANTEAFF
>TRBJ2-7|TRBV4-3
CASSQDRGPPYEQYF